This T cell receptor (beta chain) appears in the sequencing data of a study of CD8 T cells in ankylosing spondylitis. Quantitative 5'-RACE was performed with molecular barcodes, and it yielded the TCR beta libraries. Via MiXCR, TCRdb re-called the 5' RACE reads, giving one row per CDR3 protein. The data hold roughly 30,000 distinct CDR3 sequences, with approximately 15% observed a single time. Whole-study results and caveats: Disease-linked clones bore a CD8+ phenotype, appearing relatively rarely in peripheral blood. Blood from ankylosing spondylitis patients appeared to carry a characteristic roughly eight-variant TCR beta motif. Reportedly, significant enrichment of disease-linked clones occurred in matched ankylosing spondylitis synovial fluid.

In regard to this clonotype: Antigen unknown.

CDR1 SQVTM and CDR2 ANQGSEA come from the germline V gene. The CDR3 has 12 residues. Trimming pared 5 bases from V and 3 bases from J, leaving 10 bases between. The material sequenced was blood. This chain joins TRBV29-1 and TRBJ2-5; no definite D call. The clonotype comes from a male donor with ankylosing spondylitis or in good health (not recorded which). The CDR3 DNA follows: TGCAGCGTTTCTCGGGCCGAAGAGACCCAGTACTTC. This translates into CSVSRAEETQYF.